Ten or more counts support the clone carrying this T cell receptor beta chain. Its target is unknown. The data were obtained in a study of regulatory T cells in long-lasting Graves disease. iRepertoire HTBI primers and Arm-PCR of CDR3 regions built TCR beta libraries. In TCRdb, the multiplex PCR reads were re-called with MiXCR into one record per CDR3 protein. The table records about 430,000 distinct CDR3 sequences, over 12% of them present only once. Losses at the gene ends were 6 bases for V and 1 base for J; bases not matched to a gene: 7. This CDR3 is built from 16 residues. The germline CDR1 and CDR2 sequences are MNHNS and SASEGT. This sample's time point: newly diagnosed GD, antithyroid drugs for less than 3 months. RNA isolated from PBMCs was used to make the TCR library. Broader study findings: Whereas new patients shared 970 or so public clonotypes, persistent patients shared more, at 2,500 to 3,500.

This sample was also put to use in a study of T cells in Graves' hyperthyroidism and ophthalmopathy.

Material: peripheral blood mononuclear cells (PBMCs), obtained at new diagnosis, from a patient treated with antithyroid drugs. The receptor was isolated from a woman aged 35 to 49 with Graves disease. The chain recombines TRBV6-1 with TRBJ2-2; 8 bases are shared with TRBD1. The CDR3 coding sequence is TGTGCCAGCAGATCCCGGACAGGGAGGAACACCGGGGAGCTGTTTTTT. Its protein product is CASRSRTGRNTGELFF.